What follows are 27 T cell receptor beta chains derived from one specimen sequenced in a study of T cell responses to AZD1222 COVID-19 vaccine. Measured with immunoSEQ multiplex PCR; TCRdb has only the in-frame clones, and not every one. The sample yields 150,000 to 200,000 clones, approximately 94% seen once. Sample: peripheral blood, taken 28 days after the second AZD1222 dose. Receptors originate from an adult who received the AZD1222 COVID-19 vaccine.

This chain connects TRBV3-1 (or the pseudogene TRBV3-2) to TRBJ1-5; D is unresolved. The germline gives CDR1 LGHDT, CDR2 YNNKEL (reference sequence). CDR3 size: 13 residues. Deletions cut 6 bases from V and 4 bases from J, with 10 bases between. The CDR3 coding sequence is TGTGCCAGCAGTACACAGCGTAATCAGCCCCAGCATTTT. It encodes CASSTQRNQPQHF.

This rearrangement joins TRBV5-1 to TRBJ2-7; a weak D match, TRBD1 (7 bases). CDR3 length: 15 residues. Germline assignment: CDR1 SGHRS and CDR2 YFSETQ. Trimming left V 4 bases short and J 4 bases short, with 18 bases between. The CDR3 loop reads CASSPGGRGPYEQYF. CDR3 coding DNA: TGCGCCAGCAGCCCCGGGGGAAGGGGGCCTTACGAGCAGTACTTC.

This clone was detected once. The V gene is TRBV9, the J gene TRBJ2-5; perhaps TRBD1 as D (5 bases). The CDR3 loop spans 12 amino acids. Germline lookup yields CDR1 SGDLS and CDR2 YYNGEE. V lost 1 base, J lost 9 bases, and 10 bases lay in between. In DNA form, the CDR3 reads TGTGCCAGCAGCGTACCTATACAGGCCCAGTACTTC. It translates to CASSVPIQAQYF.

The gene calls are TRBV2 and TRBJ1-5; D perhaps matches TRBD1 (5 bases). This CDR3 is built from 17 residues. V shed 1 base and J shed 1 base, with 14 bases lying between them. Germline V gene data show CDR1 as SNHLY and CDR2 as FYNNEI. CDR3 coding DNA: TGTGCCAGCAGTGAAGGGATAGGGGCTCGGAGCAATCAGCCCCAGCATTTT. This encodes CASSEGIGARSNQPQHF.

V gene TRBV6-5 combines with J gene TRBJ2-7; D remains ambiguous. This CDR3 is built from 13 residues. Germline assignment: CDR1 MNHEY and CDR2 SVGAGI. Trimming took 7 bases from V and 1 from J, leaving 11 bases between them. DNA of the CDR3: TGTGCCAGCACCTCCGATGGATCCTACGAGCAGTACTTC. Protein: CASTSDGSYEQYF.

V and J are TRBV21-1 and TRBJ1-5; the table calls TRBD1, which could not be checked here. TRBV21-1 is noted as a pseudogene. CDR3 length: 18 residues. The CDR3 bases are TGTGCTAGAAGTCCAGGGTCAGCAAAATCCCATAGCAATCAGCCCCAGCATTTT. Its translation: CARSPGSAKSHSNQPQHF.

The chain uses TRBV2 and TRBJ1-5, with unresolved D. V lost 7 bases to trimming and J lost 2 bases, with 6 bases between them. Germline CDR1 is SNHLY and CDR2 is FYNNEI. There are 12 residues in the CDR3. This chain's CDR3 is CASTIGNQPQHF. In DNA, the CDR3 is TGTGCCAGCACGATAGGCAATCAGCCCCAGCATTTT.

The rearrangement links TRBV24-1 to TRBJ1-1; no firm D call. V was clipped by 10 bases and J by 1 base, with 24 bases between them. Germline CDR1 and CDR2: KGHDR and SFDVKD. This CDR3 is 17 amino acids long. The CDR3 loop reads CATSKARTPGPNTEAFF. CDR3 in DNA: TGTGCCACTTCGAAGGCTCGAACCCCCGGGCCGAACACTGAAGCTTTCTTT.

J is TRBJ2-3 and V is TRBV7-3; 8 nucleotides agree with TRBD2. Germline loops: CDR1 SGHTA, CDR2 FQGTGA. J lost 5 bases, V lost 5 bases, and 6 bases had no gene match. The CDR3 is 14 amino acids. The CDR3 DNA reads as TGTGCCAGCAGCCCGGGGACTAGTTTAGATACGCAGTATTTT. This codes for CASSPGTSLDTQYF.

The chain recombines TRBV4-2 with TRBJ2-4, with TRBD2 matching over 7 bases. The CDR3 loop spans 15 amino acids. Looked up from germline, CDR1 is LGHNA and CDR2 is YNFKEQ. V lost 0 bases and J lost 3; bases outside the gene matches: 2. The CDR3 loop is CASSQDLAGKNIQYF. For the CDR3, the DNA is TGTGCCAGCAGCCAAGATTTAGCGGGCAAAAACATTCAGTACTTC.

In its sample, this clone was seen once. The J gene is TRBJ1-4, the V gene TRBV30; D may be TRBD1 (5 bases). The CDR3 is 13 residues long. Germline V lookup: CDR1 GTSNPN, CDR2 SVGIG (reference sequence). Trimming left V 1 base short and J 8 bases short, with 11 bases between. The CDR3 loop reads CAWSEGRGEKLFF. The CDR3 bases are TGTGCCTGGAGTGAGGGGAGAGGCGAAAAACTGTTTTTT.

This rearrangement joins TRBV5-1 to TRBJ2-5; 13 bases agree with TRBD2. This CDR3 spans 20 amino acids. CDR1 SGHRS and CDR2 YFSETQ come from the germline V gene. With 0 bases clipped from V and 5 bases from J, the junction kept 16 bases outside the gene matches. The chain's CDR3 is CASSLGTSGRLGLEGETQYF. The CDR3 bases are TGCGCCAGCAGCTTGGGGACTAGCGGGAGACTTGGCCTTGAGGGGGAGACCCAGTACTTC.

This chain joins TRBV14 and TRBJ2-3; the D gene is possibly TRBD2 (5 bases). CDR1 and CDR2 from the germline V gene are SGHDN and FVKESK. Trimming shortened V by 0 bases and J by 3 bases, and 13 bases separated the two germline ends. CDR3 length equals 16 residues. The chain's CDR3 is CASSQDSGVATDTQYF. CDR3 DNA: TGTGCCAGCAGCCAAGATAGTGGAGTAGCGACAGATACGCAGTATTTT.

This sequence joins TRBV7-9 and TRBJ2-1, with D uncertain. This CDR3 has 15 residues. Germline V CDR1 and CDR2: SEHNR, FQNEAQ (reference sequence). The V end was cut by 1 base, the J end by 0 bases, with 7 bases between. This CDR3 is CASSLGHPSYNEQFF. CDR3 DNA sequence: TGTGCCAGCAGCTTAGGACATCCCTCCTACAATGAGCAGTTCTTC.

CDR3 in amino acids: CASSQGENTQYF. In DNA form, the CDR3 reads TGTGCCAGCAGCCAAGGGGAGAATACGCAGTATTTT. The chain carries TRBV7-6 and TRBJ2-3; TRBD1 or TRBD2 may be the D gene (5 bases each). The CDR3 is 12 residues long. Looked up from germline, CDR1 is SGHVS and CDR2 is FNYEAQ. V was trimmed by 5 bases and J by 7 bases, leaving 10 bases between them.

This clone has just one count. CDR3 loop: CASSLQEWWGYTF. CDR3 coding DNA: TGTGCCAGCAGTTTGCAGGAGTGGTGGGGCTACACCTTC. The V gene is TRBV6-2 or TRBV6-3, the J gene TRBJ1-2; D call uncertain. V lost 4 bases, J lost 8 bases, and 14 bases lay in between. In germline, CDR1 is MNHEY, CDR2 SVGEGT. The CDR3 is 13 amino acids.

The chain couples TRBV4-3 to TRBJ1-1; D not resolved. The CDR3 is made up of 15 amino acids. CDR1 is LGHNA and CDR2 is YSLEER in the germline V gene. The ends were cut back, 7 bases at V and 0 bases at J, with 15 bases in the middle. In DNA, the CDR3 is TGCGCCAGCAACCTGGTCGGGCGGATGAACACTGAAGCTTTCTTT. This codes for CASNLVGRMNTEAFF.

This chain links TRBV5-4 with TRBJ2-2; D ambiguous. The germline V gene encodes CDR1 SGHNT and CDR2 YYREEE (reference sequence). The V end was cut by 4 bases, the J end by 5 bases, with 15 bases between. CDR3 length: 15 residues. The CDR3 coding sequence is TGTGCCAGCAGCCCGGGTGGGGTTCGAACCGGGGAGCTGTTTTTT. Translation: CASSPGGVRTGELFF.

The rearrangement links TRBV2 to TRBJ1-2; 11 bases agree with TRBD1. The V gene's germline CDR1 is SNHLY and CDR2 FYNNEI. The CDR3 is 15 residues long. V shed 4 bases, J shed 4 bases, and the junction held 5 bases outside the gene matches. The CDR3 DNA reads TGTGCCAGCAGTGTTGGGACAGGGGGGGGCTATGGCTACACCTTC. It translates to CASSVGTGGGYGYTF.

As DNA, the CDR3 is TGTGCCAGCAGGCCCGGGACAGGGGGTAAAGGAGGCGAGCAGTACTTC. This translates into CASRPGTGGKGGEQYF. The V call is TRBV6-6, the J call TRBJ2-7; TRBD1 matches at 11 bases. The CDR3 is made up of 16 amino acids. The J segment lost 6 bases and the V segment lost 6 bases, leaving 13 bases of the junction unmatched. Germline V lookup: CDR1 MNHNY, CDR2 SVGAGI (reference sequence).

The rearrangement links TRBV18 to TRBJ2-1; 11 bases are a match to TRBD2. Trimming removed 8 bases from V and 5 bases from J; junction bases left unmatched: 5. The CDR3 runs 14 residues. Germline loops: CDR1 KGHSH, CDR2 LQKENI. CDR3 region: CASLAGGYDNEQFF. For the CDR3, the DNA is TGTGCCAGCCTAGCGGGAGGATATGACAATGAGCAGTTCTTC. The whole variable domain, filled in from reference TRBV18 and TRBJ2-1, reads NAGVMQNPRHLVRRRGQEARLRCSPMKGHSHVYWYRQLPEEGLKFMVYLQKENIIDESGMPKERFSAEFPKEGPSILRIQQVVRGDSAAYFCASLAGGYDNEQFFGPGTRLTVL.

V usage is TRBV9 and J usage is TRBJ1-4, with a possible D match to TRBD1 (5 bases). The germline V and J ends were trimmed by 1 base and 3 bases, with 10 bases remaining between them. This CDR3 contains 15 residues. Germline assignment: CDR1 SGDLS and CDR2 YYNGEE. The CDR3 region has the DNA TGTGCCAGCAGCGTACAGGGCCATGCTAATGAAAAACTGTTTTTT. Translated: CASSVQGHANEKLFF. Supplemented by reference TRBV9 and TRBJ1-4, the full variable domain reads DSGVTQTPKHLITATGQRVTLRCSPRSGDLSVYWYQQSLDQGLQFLIQYYNGEERAKGNILERFSAQQFPDLHSELNLSSLELGDSALYFCASSVQGHANEKLFFGSGTQLSVL.

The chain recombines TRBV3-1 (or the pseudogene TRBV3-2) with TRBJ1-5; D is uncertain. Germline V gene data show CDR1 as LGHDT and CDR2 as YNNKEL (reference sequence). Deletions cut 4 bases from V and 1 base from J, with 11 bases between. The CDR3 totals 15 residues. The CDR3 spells CASSPRAGSNQPQHF. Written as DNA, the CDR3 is TGTGCCAGCAGCCCTCGGGCCGGGAGCAATCAGCCCCAGCATTTT.

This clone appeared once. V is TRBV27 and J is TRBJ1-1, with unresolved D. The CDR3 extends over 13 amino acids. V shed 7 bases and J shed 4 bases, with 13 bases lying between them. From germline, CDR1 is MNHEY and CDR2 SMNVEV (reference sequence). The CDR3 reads CASTRTMGTEAFF. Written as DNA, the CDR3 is TGTGCCAGCACCCGCACAATGGGCACTGAAGCTTTCTTT.

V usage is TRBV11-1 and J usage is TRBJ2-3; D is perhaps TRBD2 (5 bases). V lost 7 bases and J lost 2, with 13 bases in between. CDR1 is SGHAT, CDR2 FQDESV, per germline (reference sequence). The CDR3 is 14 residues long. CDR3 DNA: TGTGCCAGCAAAAGAGGGTATACCACAGATACGCAGTATTTT. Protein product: CASKRGYTTDTQYF.

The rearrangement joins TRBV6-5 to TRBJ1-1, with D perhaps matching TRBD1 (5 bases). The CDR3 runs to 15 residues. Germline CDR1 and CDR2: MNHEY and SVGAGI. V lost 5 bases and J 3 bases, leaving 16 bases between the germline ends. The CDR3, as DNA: TGTGCCAGCAGTACCTCAGGGAAGTCGGACACTGAAGCTTTCTTT. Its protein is CASSTSGKSDTEAFF.

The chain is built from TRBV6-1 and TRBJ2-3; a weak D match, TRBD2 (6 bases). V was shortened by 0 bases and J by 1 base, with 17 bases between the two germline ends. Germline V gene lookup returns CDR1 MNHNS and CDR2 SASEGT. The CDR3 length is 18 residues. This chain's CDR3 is CASSEARYGPSGTDTQYF. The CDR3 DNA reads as TGTGCCAGCAGTGAAGCGCGGTATGGGCCTAGCGGCACAGATACGCAGTATTTT.